This TCR beta chain is from a study of T-cell memory formation after mild COVID-19. Looking at the study overall: Largely, the TCR clusters proved donor specific.

TCRdb recomputed calls from the 5' RACE reads with MiXCR, one row per CDR3 protein. There are roughly 170,000 distinct CDR3 sequences in the sample; about 22% occur only once, and about 21% lies in the top ten. Note on this clonotype: Its target is not known.

Regarding the study as a whole: Pre-infection memory carried some responding clones, suggesting that cross-reactive memory joined. Shrinking CD4+ clones resided mostly in CM and EM, and CD8+ ones in EMRA. For second-wave clones that peaked at day 37, SARS-CoV-2 specificity went unverified.

This CDR3 is built from 19 residues. Germline loops: CDR1 DFQATT, CDR2 SNEGSKA (reference sequence). The trim removed 2 bases at V and 0 bases at J, leaving 14 bases unmatched. This clonotype originated in an adult woman who had mild COVID-19 (a few samples of this study predate the infection). Cell type and time point are not known. What was sequenced was PBMCs or a T cell subset sorted from them (not recorded which). The genes are TRBV20-1 and TRBJ2-1; 9 positions match TRBD2. This CDR3 is CSARSSSGTKEHSYNEQFF. CDR3 in DNA: TGCAGTGCTAGATCGTCTAGCGGGACTAAGGAACACTCCTACAATGAGCAGTTCTTC.